This T cell receptor beta chain came from a study of shared clonotypes between healthy human individuals. Naive CD8 cells lacked CD45RO and underwent positive selection for CCR7, leaving out terminally differentiated effector memory CD45RA+ cells. Assay used: immunoSEQ multiplex PCR; TCRdb lists only in-frame clones, some missing. In the table there are approximately 2,200,000 clones, around 93% of which are singletons. Trimming shortened V by 4 bases and J by 3 bases, and 15 bases separated the two germline ends. The CDR3 covers 15 residues. Germline lookup yields CDR1 MNHEY and CDR2 SMNVEV (reference sequence).

This TCR was sampled from a young man in good health. Some clones in this sample may be carry-over from other donors' samples. Sequenced sample: naive CD8+ T cells from PBMCs. The rearrangement joins TRBV27 to TRBJ1-1; D is perhaps TRBD1 (6 bases). The CDR3 nucleotides are TGTGCCAGCAGTTCCCCCAGGGGTTTTCACACTGAAGCTTTCTTT. Its protein is CASSSPRGFHTEAFF.